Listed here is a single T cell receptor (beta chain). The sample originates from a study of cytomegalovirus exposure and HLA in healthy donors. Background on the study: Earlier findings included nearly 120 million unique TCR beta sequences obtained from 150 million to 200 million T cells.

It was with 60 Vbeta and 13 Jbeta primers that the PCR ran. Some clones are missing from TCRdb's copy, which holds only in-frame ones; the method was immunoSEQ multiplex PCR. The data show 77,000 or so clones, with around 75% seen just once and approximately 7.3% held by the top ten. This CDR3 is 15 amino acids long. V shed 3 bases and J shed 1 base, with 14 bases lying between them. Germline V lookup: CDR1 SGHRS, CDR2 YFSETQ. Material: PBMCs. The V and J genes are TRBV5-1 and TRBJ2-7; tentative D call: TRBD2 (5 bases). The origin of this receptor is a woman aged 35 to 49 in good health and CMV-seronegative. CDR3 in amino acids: CASSSRRSPSYEQYF. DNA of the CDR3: TGCGCCAGCAGCTCCCGGAGGTCGCCTTCCTACGAGCAGTACTTC.